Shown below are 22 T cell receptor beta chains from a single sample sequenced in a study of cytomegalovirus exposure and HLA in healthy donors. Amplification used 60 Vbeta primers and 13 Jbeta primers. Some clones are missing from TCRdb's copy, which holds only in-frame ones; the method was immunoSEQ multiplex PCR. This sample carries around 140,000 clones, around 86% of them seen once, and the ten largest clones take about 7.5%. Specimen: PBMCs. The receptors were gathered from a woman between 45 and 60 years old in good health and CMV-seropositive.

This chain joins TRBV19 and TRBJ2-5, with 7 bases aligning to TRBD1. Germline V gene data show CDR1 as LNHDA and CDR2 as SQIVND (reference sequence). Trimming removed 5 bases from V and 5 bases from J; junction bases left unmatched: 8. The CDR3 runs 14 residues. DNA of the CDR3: TGTGCCAGTAGTCGACAGGGAGAAGGGGAGACCCAGTACTTC. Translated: CASSRQGEGETQYF. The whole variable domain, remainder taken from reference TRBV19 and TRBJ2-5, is DGGITQSPKYLFRKEGQNVTLSCEQNLNHDAMYWYRQDPGQGLRLIYYSQIVNDFQKGDIAEGYSVSREKKESFPLTVTSAQKNPTAFYLCASSRQGEGETQYFGPGTRLLVL.

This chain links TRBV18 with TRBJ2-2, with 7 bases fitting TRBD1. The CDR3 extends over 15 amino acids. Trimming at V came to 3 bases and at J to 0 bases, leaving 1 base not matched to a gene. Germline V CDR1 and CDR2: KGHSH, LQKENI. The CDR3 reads CASSPGTANTGELFF. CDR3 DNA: TGTGCCAGCTCACCCGGGACAGCGAACACCGGGGAGCTGTTTTTT.

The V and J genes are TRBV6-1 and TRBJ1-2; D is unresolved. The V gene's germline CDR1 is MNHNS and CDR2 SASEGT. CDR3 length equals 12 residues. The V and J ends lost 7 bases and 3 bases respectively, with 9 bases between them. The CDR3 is CASTVQHYGYTF. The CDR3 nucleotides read TGTGCCAGCACCGTACAGCACTATGGCTACACCTTC.

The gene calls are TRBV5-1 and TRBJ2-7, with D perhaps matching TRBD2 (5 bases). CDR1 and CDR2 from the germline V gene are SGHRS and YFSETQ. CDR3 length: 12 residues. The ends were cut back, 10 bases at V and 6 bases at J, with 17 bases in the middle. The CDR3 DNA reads TGCGCCTCTCGCACGGGAAATAGCGAGCAGTACTTC. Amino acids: CASRTGNSEQYF.

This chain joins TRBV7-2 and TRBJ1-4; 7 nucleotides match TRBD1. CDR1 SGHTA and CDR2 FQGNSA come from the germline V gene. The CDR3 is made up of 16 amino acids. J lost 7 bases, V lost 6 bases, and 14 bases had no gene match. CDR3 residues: CASSKLGGPGAEKLFF. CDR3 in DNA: TGTGCCAGCAGTAAATTAGGGGGCCCGGGGGCTGAAAAACTGTTTTTT.

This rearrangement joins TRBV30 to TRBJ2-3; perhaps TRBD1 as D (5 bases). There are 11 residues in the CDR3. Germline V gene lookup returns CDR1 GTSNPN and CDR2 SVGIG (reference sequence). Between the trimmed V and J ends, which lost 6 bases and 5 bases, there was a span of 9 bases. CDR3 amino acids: CACSRGDTQYF. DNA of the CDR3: TGTGCCTGTTCTAGGGGAGATACGCAGTATTTT.

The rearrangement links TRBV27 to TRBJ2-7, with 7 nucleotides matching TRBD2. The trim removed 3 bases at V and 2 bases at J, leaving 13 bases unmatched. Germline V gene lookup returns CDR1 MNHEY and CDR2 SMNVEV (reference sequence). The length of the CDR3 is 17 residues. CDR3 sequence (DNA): TGTGCCAGCAGTTTTGTCCCAGTGGCTAGCGGCACCTACGAGCAGTACTTC. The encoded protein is CASSFVPVASGTYEQYF.

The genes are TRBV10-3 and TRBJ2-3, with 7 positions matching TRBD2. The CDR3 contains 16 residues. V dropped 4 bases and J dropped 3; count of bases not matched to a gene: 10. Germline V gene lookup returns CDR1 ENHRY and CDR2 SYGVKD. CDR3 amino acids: CAISGGWREHTDTQYF. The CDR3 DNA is TGTGCCATCAGTGGGGGCTGGCGGGAGCATACAGATACGCAGTATTTT.

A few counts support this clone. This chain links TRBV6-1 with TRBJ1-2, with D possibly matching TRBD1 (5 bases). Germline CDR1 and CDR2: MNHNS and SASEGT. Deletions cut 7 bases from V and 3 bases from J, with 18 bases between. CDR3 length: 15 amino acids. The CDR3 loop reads CASIGADMGYYGYTF. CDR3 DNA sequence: TGTGCCAGCATCGGTGCGGACATGGGGTACTATGGCTACACCTTC.

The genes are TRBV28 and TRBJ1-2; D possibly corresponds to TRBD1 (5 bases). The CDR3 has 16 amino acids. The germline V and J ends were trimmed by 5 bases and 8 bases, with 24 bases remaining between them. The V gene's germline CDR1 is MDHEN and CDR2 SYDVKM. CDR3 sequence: CASSLTLLPGPGGYTF. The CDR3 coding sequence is TGTGCCAGCAGTCTCACCCTCCTGCCAGGGCCTGGCGGCTACACCTTC.

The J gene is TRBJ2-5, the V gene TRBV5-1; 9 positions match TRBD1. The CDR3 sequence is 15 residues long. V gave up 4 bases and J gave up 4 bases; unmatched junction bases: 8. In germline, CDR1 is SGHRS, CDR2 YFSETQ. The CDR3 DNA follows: TGCGCCAGCAGCGGACGGGACAGGGAATTAGAGACCCAGTACTTC. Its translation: CASSGRDRELETQYF.

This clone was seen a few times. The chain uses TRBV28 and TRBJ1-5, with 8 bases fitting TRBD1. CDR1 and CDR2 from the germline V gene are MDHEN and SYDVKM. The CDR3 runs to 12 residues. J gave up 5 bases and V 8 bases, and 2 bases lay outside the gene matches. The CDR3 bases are TGTGCCAGCGGACAGGGCGATCAGCCCCAGCATTTT. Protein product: CASGQGDQPQHF.

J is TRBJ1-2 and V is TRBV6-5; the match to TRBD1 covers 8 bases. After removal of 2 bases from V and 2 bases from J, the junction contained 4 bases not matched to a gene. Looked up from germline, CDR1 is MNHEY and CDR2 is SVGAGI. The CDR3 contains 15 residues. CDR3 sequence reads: CASSYRGQGNYGYTF. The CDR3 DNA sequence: TGTGCCAGCAGTTACCGCGGACAGGGAAACTATGGCTACACCTTC.

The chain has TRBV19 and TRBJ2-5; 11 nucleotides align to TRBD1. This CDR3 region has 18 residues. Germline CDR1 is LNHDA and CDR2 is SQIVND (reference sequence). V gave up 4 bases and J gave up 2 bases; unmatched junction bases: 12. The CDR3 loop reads CASSSLGGTGGSQETQYF. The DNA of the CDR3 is TGTGCCAGTAGTAGCCTCGGGGGGACAGGGGGGAGTCAAGAGACCCAGTACTTC.

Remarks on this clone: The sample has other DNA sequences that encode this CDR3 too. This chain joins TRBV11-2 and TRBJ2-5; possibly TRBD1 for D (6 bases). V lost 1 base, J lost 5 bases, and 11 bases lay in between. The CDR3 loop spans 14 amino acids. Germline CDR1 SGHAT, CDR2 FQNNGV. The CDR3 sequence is CASSLGGPRETQYF. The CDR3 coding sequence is TGTGCCAGCAGCTTAGGGGGGCCCCGGGAGACCCAGTACTTC.

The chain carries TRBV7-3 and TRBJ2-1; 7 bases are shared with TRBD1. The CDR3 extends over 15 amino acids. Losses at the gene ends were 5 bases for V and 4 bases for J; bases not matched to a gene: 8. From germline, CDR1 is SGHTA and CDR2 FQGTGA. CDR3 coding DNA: TGTGCCAGCAGCCAAAGCCAGGGACAGTACAATGAGCAGTTCTTC. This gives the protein CASSQSQGQYNEQFF.

The chain's CDR3 is CASSLRAGETQYF. Here the CDR3 DNA reads TGTGCCAGCAGCTTAAGGGCAGGGGAGACCCAGTACTTC. The rearrangement uses TRBV13 and TRBJ2-5, with D possibly being TRBD1 (5 bases). The CDR3 contains 13 residues. Germline V lookup: CDR1 PRHDT, CDR2 FYEKMQ (reference sequence). V lost 2 bases and J 5 bases, leaving 9 bases between the germline ends.

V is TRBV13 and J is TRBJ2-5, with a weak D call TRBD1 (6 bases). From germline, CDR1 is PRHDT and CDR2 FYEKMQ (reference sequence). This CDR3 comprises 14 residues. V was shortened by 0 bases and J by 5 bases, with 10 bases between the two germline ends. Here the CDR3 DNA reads TGTGCCAGCAGCTTAGGTTCAGGGGAGGAGACCCAGTACTTC. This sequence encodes CASSLGSGEETQYF.

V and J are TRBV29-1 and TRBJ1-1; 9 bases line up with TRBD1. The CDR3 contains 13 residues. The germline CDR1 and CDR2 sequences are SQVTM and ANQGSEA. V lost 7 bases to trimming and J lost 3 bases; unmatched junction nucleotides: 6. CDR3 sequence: CSALGQGYTEAFF. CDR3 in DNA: TGCAGCGCCCTAGGACAGGGGTACACTGAAGCTTTCTTT.

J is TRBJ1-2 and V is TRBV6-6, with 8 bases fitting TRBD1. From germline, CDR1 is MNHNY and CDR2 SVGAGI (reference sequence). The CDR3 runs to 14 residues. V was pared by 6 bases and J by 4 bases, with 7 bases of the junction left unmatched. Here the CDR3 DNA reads TGTGCCAGCAGGGCAGGGGGCTTAGGCTATGGCTACACCTTC. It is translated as CASRAGGLGYGYTF.

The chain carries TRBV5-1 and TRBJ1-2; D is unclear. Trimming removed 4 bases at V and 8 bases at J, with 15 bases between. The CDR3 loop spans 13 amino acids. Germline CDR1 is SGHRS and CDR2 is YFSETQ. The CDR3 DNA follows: TGCGCCAGCAGCCTTGGAGAGGATCGGGGCTACACCTTC. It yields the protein CASSLGEDRGYTF.

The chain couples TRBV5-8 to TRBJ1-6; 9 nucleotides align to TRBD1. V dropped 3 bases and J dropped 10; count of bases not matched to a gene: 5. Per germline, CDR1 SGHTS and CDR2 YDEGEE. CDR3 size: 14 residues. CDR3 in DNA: TGTGCCAGCAGCTCTACAGGGGGCCGGTCACCCCTCCACTTT. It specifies CASSSTGGRSPLHF.